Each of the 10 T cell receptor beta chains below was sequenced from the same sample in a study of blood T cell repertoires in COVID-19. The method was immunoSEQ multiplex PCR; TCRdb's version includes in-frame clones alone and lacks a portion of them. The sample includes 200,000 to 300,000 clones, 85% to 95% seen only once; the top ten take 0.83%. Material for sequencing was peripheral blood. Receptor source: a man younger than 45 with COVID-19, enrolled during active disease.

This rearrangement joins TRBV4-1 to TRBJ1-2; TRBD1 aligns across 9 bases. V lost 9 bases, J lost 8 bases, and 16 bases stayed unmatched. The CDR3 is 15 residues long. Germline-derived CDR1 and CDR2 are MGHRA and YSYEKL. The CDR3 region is CASRSTGGAVAGYTF. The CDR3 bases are TGCGCCAGTAGATCTACAGGGGGCGCAGTAGCCGGCTACACCTTC.

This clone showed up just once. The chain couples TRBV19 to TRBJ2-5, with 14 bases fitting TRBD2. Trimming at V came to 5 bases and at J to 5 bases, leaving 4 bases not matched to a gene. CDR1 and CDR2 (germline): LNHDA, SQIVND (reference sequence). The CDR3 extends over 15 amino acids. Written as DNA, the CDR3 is TGTGCCAGTAGTGAGGGACTAGCGGGGGTTGAGACCCAGTACTTC. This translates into CASSEGLAGVETQYF.

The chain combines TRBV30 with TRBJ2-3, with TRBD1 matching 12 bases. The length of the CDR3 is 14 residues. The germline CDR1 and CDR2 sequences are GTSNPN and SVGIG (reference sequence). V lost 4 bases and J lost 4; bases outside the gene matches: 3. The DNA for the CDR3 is TGTGCCTGGACCGGGACAGGGGGCCCAGATACGCAGTATTTT. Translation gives CAWTGTGGPDTQYF.

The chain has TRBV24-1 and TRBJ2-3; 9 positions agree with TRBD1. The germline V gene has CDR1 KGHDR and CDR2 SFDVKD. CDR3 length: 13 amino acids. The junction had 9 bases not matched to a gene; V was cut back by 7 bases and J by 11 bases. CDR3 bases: TGTGCCACCAGCCGAACAGGGGGCGAGGGGCAGTATTTT. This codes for CATSRTGGEGQYF.

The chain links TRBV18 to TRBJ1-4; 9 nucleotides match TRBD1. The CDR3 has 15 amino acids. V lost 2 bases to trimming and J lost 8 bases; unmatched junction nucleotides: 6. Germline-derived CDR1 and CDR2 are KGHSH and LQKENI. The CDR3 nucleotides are TGTGCCAGCTCACCAGGTGGGACAGGGACGGAAAAACTGTTTTTT. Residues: CASSPGGTGTEKLFF.

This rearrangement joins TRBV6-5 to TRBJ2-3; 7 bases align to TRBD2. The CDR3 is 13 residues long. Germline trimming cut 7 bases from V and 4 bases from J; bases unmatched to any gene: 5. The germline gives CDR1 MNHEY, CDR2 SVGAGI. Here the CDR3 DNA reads TGTGCCAGCAAAAACGGGGGGTCAGATACGCAGTATTTT. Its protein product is CASKNGGSDTQYF.

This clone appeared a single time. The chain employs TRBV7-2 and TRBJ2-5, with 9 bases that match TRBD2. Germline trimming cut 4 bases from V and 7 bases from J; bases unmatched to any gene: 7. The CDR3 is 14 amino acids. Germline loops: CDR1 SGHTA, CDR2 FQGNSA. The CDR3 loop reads CASSSAGGGATQYF. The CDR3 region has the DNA TGTGCCAGCAGCTCGGCGGGGGGGGGCGCGACCCAGTACTTC.

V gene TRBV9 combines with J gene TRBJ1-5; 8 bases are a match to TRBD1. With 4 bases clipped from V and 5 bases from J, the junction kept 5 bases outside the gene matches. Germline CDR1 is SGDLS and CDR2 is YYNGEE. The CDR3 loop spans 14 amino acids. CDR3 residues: CASSPSTGDQPQHF. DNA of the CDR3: TGTGCCAGCAGCCCTTCGACAGGGGATCAGCCCCAGCATTTT.

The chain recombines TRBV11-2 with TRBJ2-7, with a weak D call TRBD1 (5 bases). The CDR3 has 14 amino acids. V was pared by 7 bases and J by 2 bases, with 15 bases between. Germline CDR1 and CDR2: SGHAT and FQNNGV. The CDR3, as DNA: TGTGCCAGCACCCCAGGGTCGACGGCCTACGAGCAGTACTTC. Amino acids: CASTPGSTAYEQYF.

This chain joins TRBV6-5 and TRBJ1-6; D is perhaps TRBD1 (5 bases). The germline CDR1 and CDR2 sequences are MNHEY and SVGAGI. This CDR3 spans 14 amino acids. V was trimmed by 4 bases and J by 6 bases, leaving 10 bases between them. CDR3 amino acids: CASSSRQSNSPLHF. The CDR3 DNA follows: TGTGCCAGCAGTTCAAGACAGTCTAATTCACCCCTCCACTTT.